This TCR beta chain originates from a study of monozygotic twins with inflammatory bowel disease. After re-calling the 5' RACE reads, TCRdb lists one entry per CDR3 protein, DNA absent. The sample holds about 300,000 distinct CDR3 sequences. The CDR3 spans 17 residues. In germline, CDR1 is SGHNT, CDR2 YYREEE (reference sequence). The sequence was obtained from a human donor with ulcerative colitis or Crohn's disease, or a healthy co-twin of an affected twin (not recorded which). The rearrangement uses TRBV5-4 and TRBJ2-1; TCRdb gives TRBD2 as the D gene, but with no DNA this cannot be confirmed. The sample taken for sequencing was blood. CDR3: CASSLGKNLSPPNEQFF.